This T cell receptor beta chain was profiled in a study of CD8+ T cells in alopecia areata. The overall study: Each of the treated patients was given oral tofacitinib, 5 to 10 mg twice daily, for moderate-to-severe alopecia areata. Study results and caveats: Resident alphabeta T-cell populations of normal skin are likewise subject to sequencing in scalp samples.

Extraction of RNA preceded its reverse transcription into cDNA, which served as the sequencing template. Repertoires were generated with immunoSEQ multiplex PCR, while TCRdb's copy carries only in-frame clones and drops some. This sample has approximately 200,000 clones, with roughly 40% found just once. Treatment: oral pan-JAK inhibitor, 5-10 mg twice daily. V lost 6 bases and J 1 base, leaving 23 bases between the germline ends. The CDR3 length is 18 residues. About this clone: What it binds is not known.

Source: CD4+ T cells sorted from blood, taken at roughly week 36, from a patient treated with tofacitinib. The chain links TRBV23-1 to TRBJ2-3; D may be TRBD2 (6 bases). TRBV23-1 is an ORF for which the function is uncertain. This TCR was sampled from a human donor with alopecia areata. The DNA of the CDR3 is TGCGCCAGCAGGGAGCCGGGAGCACGAAGGACGGGCACAGATACGCAGTATTTT. Translated: CASREPGARRTGTDTQYF.